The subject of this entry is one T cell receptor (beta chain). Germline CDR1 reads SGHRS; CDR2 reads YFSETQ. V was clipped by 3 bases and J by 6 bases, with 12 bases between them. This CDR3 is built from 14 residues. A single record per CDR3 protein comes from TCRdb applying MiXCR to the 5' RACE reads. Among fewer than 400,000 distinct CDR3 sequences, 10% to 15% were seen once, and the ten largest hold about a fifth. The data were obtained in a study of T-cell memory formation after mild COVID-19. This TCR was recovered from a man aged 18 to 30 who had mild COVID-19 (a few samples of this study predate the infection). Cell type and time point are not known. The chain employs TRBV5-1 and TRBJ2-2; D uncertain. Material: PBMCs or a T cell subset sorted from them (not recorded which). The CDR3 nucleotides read TGCGCCAGCAGCTCAGACGGTAACGCCGGGGAGCTGTTTTTT. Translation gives CASSSDGNAGELFF.